This T cell receptor beta chain was recorded in a study of OX40 agonist ivuxolimab in advanced cancers. In the study overall: Given to patients was ivuxolimab, an agonistic anti-OX40 (CD134) antibody. Overall study findings and caveats: Low levels of normalized T-cell clonal expansion also appeared in some nonresponders. People who partly responded at 0.1-3.0 mg/kg had some of the least clonal expansion seen.

In regard to this clone: Its antigen is currently unknown.

Profiling relied on immunoSEQ multiplex PCR, and the TCRdb table lists in-frame clones only, not all of them. The table lists 77,000 or so clones, under 85% of them singletons. The TCR comes from an adult with an advanced solid tumor such as melanoma, head and neck, liver or kidney cancer. This specimen was CD4+ or CD8+ T cells sorted from blood, taken in a trial of the OX40 agonist ivuxolimab.

The CDR3 loop is CAWSSVDHTYEQYF. The CDR3 region has the DNA TGTGCCTGGAGTTCGGTGGACCACACCTACGAGCAGTACTTC. V usage is TRBV30 and J usage is TRBJ2-7; no clear D gene. The ends were cut back, 2 bases at V and 2 bases at J, with 13 bases in the middle. Germline V gene lookup returns CDR1 GTSNPN and CDR2 SVGIG (reference sequence). The CDR3 extends over 14 amino acids. The whole variable domain, filled in from reference TRBV30 and TRBJ2-7, reads SQTIHQWPATLVQPVGSPLSLECTVEGTSNPNLYWYRQAAGRGLQLLFYSVGIGQISSEVPQNLSASRPQDRQFILSSKKLLLSDSGFYLCAWSSVDHTYEQYFGPGTRLTVT.